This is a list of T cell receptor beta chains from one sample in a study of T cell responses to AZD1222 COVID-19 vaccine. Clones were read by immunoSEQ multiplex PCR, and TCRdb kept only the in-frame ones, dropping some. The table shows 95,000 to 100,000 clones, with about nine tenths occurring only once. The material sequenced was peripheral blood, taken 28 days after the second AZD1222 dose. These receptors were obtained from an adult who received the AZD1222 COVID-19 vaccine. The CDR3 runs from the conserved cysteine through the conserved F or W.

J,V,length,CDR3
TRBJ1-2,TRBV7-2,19,CASSLDPGHKRRYDYGYTF
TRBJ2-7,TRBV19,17,CASSIVPAWTGPNEQYF
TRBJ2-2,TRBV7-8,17,CASSSHPTGPGTGELFF
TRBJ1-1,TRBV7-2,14,CASSRAGTGFEAFF
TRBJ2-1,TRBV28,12,CASSLEYNEQFF
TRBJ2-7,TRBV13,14,CASAAYQNFYEQYF
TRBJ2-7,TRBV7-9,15,CASSPDTTPSYEQYF
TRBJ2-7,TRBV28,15,CASSLGGQGSYEQYF
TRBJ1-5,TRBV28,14,CASSSGQGNQPQHF
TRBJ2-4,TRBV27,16,CASSSPGDVVKNIQYF
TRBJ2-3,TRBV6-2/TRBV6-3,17,CASSLVVAGGGTDTQYF
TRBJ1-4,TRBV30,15,CAWSLGTSSNEKLFF
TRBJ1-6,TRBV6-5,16,CASSYRDWKNNSPLHF
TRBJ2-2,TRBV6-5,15,CASSPISVSTGELFF
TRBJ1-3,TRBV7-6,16,CASSLGQGLSGNTIYF
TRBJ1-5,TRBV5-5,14,CASSWGQPNQPQHF
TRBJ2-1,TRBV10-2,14,CASQLAGGPNEQFF
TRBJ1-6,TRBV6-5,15,CASRPGQGFSSPLHF
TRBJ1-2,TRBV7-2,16,CASSSRTEFSLRGYTF
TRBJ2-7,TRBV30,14,CAWRRDSNYYEQYF
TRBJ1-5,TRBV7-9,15,CASSLTGDGNQPQHF
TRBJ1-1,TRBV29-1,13,CSVAELLNTEAFF